This entry lists 21 T cell receptor beta chains sequenced from one sample in a study of blood T cells in healthy people across ages. For the second PCR, which ran for 7 to 11 cycles, a sample-barcoded 5' primer and a J-beta primer mix were used. Via MiXCR, TCRdb re-called the 5' RACE reads, giving one row per CDR3 protein. The sample shows about 1.1 million distinct CDR3 sequences, 35% to 40% of them seen only once. The specimen was blood. These receptors came from a man aged 18 to 29 in good health.

This chain connects TRBV12-3 or TRBV12-4 to TRBJ1-1, with a weak D call TRBD1 (5 bases). V was shortened by 3 bases and J by 7 bases, with 12 bases between the two germline ends. This CDR3 is built from 13 residues. The CDR3 DNA reads as TGTGCCAGCAGTTTCGGGGGTCCCTATGAAGCTTTCTTT. Translated: CASSFGGPYEAFF.

The chain recombines TRBV27 with TRBJ2-7; TRBD1 agrees at 8 bases. Gene TRBJ2-5 matches the end of the DNA better, so the J call may be wrong. The CDR3 length is 16 residues. Germline V lookup: CDR1 MNHEY, CDR2 SMNVEV (reference sequence). CDR3 region: CASSLVLGTGRQTQYF. The CDR3 DNA reads TGTGCCAGCAGTTTGGTACTCGGGACAGGCCGACAGACCCAGTACTTC.

This clonotype was seen only once. The J gene is TRBJ2-7, the V gene TRBV4-1; 7 bases match TRBD1. Per the germline V gene, CDR1 is MGHRA and CDR2 is YSYEKL. After removal of 5 bases from V and 4 bases from J, the junction contained 14 bases not matched to a gene. The CDR3 loop spans 16 amino acids. The CDR3 coding sequence is TGCGCCAGCAGCGCAGGCCCGGGACAGAGGTCGTACGAGCAGTACTTC. Amino acids: CASSAGPGQRSYEQYF.

This clonotype has only a few counts. J is TRBJ1-2 and V is TRBV27; D is uncertain. The CDR3 runs to 15 residues. V was cut by 2 bases and J by 2 bases, with 12 bases left in between. Germline V gene sequence: CDR1 MNHEY, CDR2 SMNVEV (reference sequence). The CDR3 spells CASSLLDGFNYGYTF. In DNA, the CDR3 is TGTGCCAGCAGTTTACTGGACGGATTCAACTATGGCTACACCTTC.

The V gene is TRBV20-1, the J gene TRBJ1-2; D is unresolved. CDR3 length: 12 amino acids. CDR1 is DFQATT and CDR2 is SNEGSKA in the germline V gene (reference sequence). V was shortened by 3 bases and J by 2 bases, with 7 bases between the two germline ends. The CDR3 nucleotides are TGCAGTGCTAGCAGGACGAACTATGGCTACACCTTC. This codes for CSASRTNYGYTF.

Details on this clonotype: A junction end diverges from the germline sequence, so it may reflect a read error. J is TRBJ2-4 and V is TRBV29-1; tentative D call: TRBD2 (5 bases). Germline V CDR1 and CDR2: SQVTM, ANQGSEA. The CDR3 has 15 amino acids. This CDR3 is CSVEDLDTAKNIQYF. CDR3 nucleotides: TGTAGCGTTGAAGACCTTGACACAGCCAAAAACATTCAGTACTTC.

The V gene is TRBV14, the J gene TRBJ1-4; D uncertain. The germline CDR1 and CDR2 sequences are SGHDN and FVKESK. V was cut by 1 base and J by 3 bases, with 9 bases left in between. This CDR3 comprises 15 residues. CDR3 sequence: CASSQVTAANEKLFF. The CDR3 DNA is TGTGCCAGCAGCCAAGTCACAGCTGCTAATGAAAAACTGTTTTTT.

The chain combines TRBV11-1 with TRBJ1-1; D unresolved. Per germline, CDR1 SGHAT and CDR2 FQDESV (reference sequence). The germline V and J ends were trimmed by 0 bases and 9 bases, with 11 bases remaining between them. This CDR3 is 13 amino acids long. Written as DNA, the CDR3 is TGTGCCAGCAGCTTAGCGGGGAGTCGCCAAGCTTTCTTT. Residues: CASSLAGSRQAFF.

The chain links TRBV12-3 or TRBV12-4 to TRBJ2-5; TRBD1 aligns across 10 bases. Losses at the gene ends were 6 bases for V and 11 bases for J; bases not matched to a gene: 18. The CDR3 is made up of 16 amino acids. CDR3 amino acids: CASSFTGTGVRYEQYF. DNA for the CDR3: TGTGCCAGCAGCTTTACCGGGACAGGGGTGAGGTATGAGCAGTACTTC.

This clonotype was picked up a small number of times. This sequence joins TRBV10-3 and TRBJ1-2; no definite D call. Germline V lookup: CDR1 ENHRY, CDR2 SYGVKD. V gave up 6 bases and J gave up 3 bases, with 11 bases separating them. This CDR3 spans 13 amino acids. CDR3 bases: TGTGCCATCAGCGAAACAGAGGACTATGGCTACACCTTC. This gives the protein CAISETEDYGYTF.

For the CDR3, the DNA is TGTGCCAGCAGCTACCGACAGAACTACGAGCAGTACTTC. Its protein is CASSYRQNYEQYF. The chain combines TRBV7-2 with TRBJ2-7; a possible D gene is TRBD1 (5 bases). Trimming took off 4 bases at V and 3 bases at J, with 10 bases between the two ends. In germline, CDR1 is SGHTA, CDR2 FQGNSA. The CDR3 is 13 amino acids. The full variable domain, in which reference TRBV7-2 and TRBJ2-7 provide the parts outside the CDR3, is GAGVSQSPSNKVTEKGKDVELRCDPISGHTALYWYRQSLGQGLEFLIYFQGNSAPDKSGLPSDRFSAERTGGSVSTLTIQRTQQEDSAVYLCASSYRQNYEQYFGPGTRLTVT.

V gene TRBV7-8 combines with J gene TRBJ1-1, with D possibly being TRBD1 (6 bases). From germline, CDR1 is SGHVS and CDR2 FQNEAQ. The CDR3 contains 18 residues. The V and J ends lost 6 bases and 2 bases respectively, with 25 bases between them. CDR3 sequence (DNA): TGTGCCAGCAGTCTCACCCACAGAATCCAGGGGCTTAACACTGAAGCTTTCTTT. It translates to CASSLTHRIQGLNTEAFF.

The chain carries TRBV20-1 and TRBJ1-1; tentative D call: TRBD1 (6 bases). Trimming shortened V by 7 bases and J by 0 bases, and 15 bases separated the two germline ends. Germline V gene lookup returns CDR1 DFQATT and CDR2 SNEGSKA (reference sequence). The length of the CDR3 is 14 residues. As DNA, the CDR3 is TGCAGTGGCGGACCGGGACACATGAACACTGAAGCTTTCTTT. It is translated as CSGGPGHMNTEAFF.

The genes are TRBV2 and TRBJ1-2, with 8 bases identical to TRBD1. The CDR3 extends over 16 amino acids. The junction had 11 bases not matched to a gene; V was cut back by 3 bases and J by 5 bases. Germline V CDR1 and CDR2: SNHLY, FYNNEI. The CDR3 sequence: CASSDSQQGGWYGYTF. DNA for the CDR3: TGTGCCAGCAGTGATTCCCAACAGGGGGGATGGTATGGCTACACCTTC.

The V call is TRBV12-3 or TRBV12-4, the J call TRBJ2-3, with D hard to call. The CDR3 sequence is 14 residues long. V lost 4 bases to trimming and J lost 2 bases, with 10 bases between them. CDR3 sequence reads: CASSSGVNTDTQYF. The CDR3 DNA sequence: TGTGCCAGCAGTTCGGGCGTTAACACAGATACGCAGTATTTT.

The chain employs TRBV10-3 and TRBJ1-5, with D possibly being TRBD1 (5 bases). This CDR3 has 13 residues. Trimming left V 8 bases short and J 4 bases short, with 12 bases between. Germline V gene data show CDR1 as ENHRY and CDR2 as SYGVKD. CDR3: CAIGAERNQPQHF. The CDR3 coding sequence is TGTGCCATCGGGGCCGAACGAAATCAGCCCCAGCATTTT.

This clonotype was counted ten times or more. The chain has TRBV4-3 and TRBJ2-7, with D possibly TRBD2 on 5 matching bases. Germline CDR1 is LGHNA and CDR2 is YSLEER. The CDR3 covers 15 residues. Trimming left V 0 bases short and J 2 bases short, with 11 bases between. The CDR3 protein is CASSQEWTPTYEQYF. The CDR3 bases are TGCGCCAGCAGCCAAGAATGGACTCCGACCTACGAGCAGTACTTC.

This clonotype has more than one count but fewer than ten. V gene TRBV12-3 or TRBV12-4 combines with J gene TRBJ1-1, with D possibly being TRBD1 (6 bases). The CDR3 runs to 13 residues. V was trimmed by 6 bases and J by 4 bases, leaving 12 bases between them. The CDR3 nucleotides read TGTGCCAGCAGGGGGGCTTCGGCCACTGAAGCTTTCTTT. Translated: CASRGASATEAFF.

The CDR3 loop reads CASSLDPGSSANYGYTF. CDR3 nucleotides: TGTGCCAGCAGCTTAGACCCGGGGTCCTCCGCTAACTATGGCTACACCTTC. The gene calls are TRBV7-2 and TRBJ1-2; D is unresolved. The CDR3 has 17 amino acids. Germline V CDR1 and CDR2: SGHTA, FQGNSA. Trimming removed 1 base at V and 0 bases at J, with 15 bases between.

The J gene is TRBJ1-1, the V gene TRBV7-2; D perhaps matches TRBD1 (5 bases). This CDR3 comprises 12 residues. Germline V gene data show CDR1 as SGHTA and CDR2 as FQGNSA. The V end was cut by 5 bases, the J end by 6 bases, with 10 bases between. This CDR3 reads CASSRDGPEAFF. The CDR3 region has the DNA TGTGCCAGCAGCCGGGACGGCCCTGAAGCTTTCTTT.

Details on this clonotype: This may be a read error: a much more frequent sequence differs by one nucleotide. This chain connects TRBV10-3 to TRBJ1-2, with unresolved D. Deletions cut 2 bases from V and 6 bases from J, with 10 bases between. CDR1 and CDR2 from the germline V gene are ENHRY and SYGVKD. The CDR3 is 13 residues long. CDR3 residues: CAISEDQVHGYTF. CDR3 coding DNA: TGTGCCATCAGTGAGGACCAGGTCCATGGCTACACCTTC.